This T cell receptor (beta chain) was identified during a study of shared clonotypes between healthy human individuals. Study in general: Donors, aged 18 to 49, were a couple of women and a few men.

Whole-study results and caveats: Clonotypes shared by all four donors outscored non-shared clonotypes in generation probability. Rarefaction exposed incomplete sorted-subset sequencing despite large depth.

An approximately 200 ng quantity of DNA, 30,000 to 35,000 T cell genomes, went into the sorted-subset replicate PCRs. The table came from immunoSEQ multiplex PCR; TCRdb's copy has only in-frame clones and leaves some out. The sample holds over a million clones, around three quarters seen once. This CDR3 has 14 amino acids. Trimming stripped 7 bases from V and 0 bases from J, with 12 bases between. The germline gives CDR1 MNHNY, CDR2 SVGAGI (reference sequence). Details on this clone: Its antigen is unidentified.

This sequence joins TRBV6-6 and TRBJ1-1; TRBD1 is a possible D gene (6 bases). This sequence was found in a man aged 18 to 29 in good health. Some clones in this sample may be carry-over from other donors' samples. Material: memory CD4+ T cells from PBMCs. Subset noted: CD45RA-negative fraction. The CDR3 bases are TGTGCCAGCACCGAACAGGGACTGAACACTGAAGCTTTCTTT. It translates to CASTEQGLNTEAFF.